The following is a T cell receptor (beta chain) sequence with its context. Its antigen is currently unknown. This specimen comes from a study of Ad26.COV2.S vaccination and SARS-CoV-2 variants. Broader study findings: People given the vaccine had a wider spike-specific TCR breadth than placebo recipients did. Whether participants received vaccine or placebo, their non-spike TCR breadth was similar.

Treatment: some 20 received Ad26.COV2.S at low or high dose, single or two shots; about 5 received placebo; per-sample allocation not given. Sample collection was performed on day 63 after the first vaccine or placebo injection. Per the germline V gene, CDR1 is LNHNV and CDR2 is YYDKDF (reference sequence). CDR3 length: 18 amino acids. Trimming took 1 base from V and 4 from J, leaving 19 bases between them. Produced via immunoSEQ multiplex PCR; TCRdb's table is partial and in-frame only. In the table there are about 350,000 clones, 85% of which are singletons. The TCR sequence derives from a person aged 18-60 years who received the Ad26.COV2.S COVID-19 vaccine or a placebo. The sequencing here drew on peripheral blood, taken in a trial of Ad26.COV2.S vaccine versus placebo. The chain employs TRBV15 and TRBJ2-2; D is perhaps TRBD2 (6 bases). The CDR3, as DNA: TGTGCCACCAGCAGAGGTCCATCGGGGGTGAGAGTCACCGGGGAGCTGTTTTTT. Its protein product is CATSRGPSGVRVTGELFF.